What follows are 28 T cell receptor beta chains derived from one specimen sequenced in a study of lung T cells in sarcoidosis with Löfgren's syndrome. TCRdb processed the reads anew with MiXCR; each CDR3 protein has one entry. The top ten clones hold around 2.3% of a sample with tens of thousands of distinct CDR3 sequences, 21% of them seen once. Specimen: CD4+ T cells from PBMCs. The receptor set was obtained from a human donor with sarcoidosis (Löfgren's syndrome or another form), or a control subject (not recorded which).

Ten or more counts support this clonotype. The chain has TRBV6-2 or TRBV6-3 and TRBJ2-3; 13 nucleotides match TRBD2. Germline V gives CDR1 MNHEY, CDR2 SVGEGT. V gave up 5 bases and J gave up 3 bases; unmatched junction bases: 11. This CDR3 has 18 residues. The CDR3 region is CASSRLPGLAGETDTQYF. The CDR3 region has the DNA TGTGCCAGCAGTCGCCTCCCCGGACTAGCGGGAGAGACAGATACGCAGTATTTT.

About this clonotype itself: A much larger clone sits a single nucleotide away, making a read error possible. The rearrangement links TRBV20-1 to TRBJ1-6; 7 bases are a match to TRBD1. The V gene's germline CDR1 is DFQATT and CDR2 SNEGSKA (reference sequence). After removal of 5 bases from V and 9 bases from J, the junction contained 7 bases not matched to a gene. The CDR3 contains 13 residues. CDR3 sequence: CSAFKGGPSPLHF. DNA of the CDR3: TGCAGTGCTTTTAAAGGGGGCCCTTCACCCCTCCACTTT.

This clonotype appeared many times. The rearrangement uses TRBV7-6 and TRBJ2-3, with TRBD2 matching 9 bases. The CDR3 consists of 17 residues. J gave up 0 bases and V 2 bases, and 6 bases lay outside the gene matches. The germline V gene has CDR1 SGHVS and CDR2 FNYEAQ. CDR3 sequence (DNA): TGTGCCAGCAGCTTATTGGCGGGGGGGATTAGCACAGATACGCAGTATTTT. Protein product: CASSLLAGGISTDTQYF.

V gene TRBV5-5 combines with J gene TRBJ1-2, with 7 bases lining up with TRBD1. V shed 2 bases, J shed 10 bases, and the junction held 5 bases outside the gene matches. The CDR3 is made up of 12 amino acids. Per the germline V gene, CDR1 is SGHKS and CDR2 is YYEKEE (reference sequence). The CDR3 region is CASSFRTGDYTF. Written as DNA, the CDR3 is TGTGCCAGCAGCTTTCGAACAGGGGACTACACCTTC.

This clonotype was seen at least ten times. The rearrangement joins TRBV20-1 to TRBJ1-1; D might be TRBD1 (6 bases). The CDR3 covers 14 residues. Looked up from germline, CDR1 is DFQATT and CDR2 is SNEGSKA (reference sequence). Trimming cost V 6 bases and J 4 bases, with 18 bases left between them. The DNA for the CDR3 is TGCAGTGCCAGGGGTGGTGGGGGGCCCACTGAAGCTTTCTTT. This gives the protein CSARGGGGPTEAFF.

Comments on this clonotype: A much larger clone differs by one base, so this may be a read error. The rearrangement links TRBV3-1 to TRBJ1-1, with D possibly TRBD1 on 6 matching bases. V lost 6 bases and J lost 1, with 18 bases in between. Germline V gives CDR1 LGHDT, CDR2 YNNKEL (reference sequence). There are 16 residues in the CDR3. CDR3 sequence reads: CASRPRGGGANTEAFF. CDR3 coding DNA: TGTGCCAGCAGGCCCCGAGGGGGAGGGGCGAACACTGAAGCTTTCTTT.

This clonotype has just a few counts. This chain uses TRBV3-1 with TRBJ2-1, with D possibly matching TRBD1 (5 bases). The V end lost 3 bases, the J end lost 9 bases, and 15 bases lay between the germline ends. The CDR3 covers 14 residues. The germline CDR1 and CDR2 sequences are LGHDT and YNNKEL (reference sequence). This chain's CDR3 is CASSQPGPSGEQFF. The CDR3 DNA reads TGTGCCAGCAGCCAGCCAGGGCCATCCGGTGAGCAGTTCTTC.

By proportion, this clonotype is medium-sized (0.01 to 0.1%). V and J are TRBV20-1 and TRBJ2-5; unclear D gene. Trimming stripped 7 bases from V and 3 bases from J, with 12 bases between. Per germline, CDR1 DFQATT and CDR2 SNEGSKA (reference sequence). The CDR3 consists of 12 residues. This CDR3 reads CSVTGPKETQYF. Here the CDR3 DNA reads TGCAGTGTTACGGGCCCTAAAGAGACCCAGTACTTC.

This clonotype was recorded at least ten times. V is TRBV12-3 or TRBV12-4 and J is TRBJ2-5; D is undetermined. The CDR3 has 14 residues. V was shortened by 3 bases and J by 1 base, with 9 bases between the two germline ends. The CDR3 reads CASSFGGSQETQYF. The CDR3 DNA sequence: TGTGCCAGCAGTTTTGGCGGATCCCAAGAGACCCAGTACTTC.

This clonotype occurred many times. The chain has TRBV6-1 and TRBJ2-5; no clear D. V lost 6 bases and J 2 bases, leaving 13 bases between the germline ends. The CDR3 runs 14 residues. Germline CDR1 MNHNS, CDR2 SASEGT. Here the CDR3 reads CASRWTAQQETQYF. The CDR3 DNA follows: TGTGCCAGCAGATGGACCGCCCAACAAGAGACCCAGTACTTC.

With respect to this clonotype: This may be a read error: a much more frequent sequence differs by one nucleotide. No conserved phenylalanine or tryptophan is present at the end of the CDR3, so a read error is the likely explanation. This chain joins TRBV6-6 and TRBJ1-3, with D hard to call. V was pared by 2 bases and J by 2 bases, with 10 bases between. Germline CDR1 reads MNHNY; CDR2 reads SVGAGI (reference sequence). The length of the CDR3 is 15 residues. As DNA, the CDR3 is TGTGCCAGCAGTTACGCGCAGGTTACTGGAAACACCATATATTCT. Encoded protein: CASSYAQVTGNTIYS.

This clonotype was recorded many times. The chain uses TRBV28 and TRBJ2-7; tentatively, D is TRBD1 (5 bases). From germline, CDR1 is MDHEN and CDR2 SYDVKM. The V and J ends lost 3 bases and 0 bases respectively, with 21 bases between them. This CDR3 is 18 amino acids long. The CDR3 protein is CASSFNKWGSWSSYEQYV. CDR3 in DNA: TGTGCCAGCAGTTTTAATAAATGGGGCAGCTGGAGCTCCTACGAGCAGTACGTC.

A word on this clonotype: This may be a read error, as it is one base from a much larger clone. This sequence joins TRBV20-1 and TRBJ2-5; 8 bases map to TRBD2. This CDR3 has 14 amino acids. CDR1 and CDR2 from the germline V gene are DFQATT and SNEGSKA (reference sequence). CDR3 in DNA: TGCAGTTCTAGCCCCTGGGGGCGGGAGGTGACCCAGTACTTC. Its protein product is CSSSPWGREVTQYF.

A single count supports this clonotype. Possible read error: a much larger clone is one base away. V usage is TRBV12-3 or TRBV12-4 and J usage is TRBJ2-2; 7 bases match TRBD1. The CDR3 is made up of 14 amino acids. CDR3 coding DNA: TGTGCCGGCAGTATTACAGGGGTTCCCGGGGAGCTGTTTTTT. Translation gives CAGSITGVPGELFF.

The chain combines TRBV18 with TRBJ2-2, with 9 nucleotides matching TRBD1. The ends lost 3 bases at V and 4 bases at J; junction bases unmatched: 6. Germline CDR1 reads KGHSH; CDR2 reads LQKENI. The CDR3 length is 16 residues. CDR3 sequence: CASSPQGTGSTGELFF. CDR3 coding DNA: TGTGCCAGCTCACCGCAGGGGACAGGGAGCACCGGGGAGCTGTTTTTT.

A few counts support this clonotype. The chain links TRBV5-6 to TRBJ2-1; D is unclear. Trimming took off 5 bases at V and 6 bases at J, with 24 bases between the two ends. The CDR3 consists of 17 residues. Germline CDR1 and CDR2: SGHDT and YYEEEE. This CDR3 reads CASRSLRVNSMGNEQFF. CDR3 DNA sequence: TGTGCCAGCAGATCGCTTAGGGTGAACAGTATGGGCAATGAGCAGTTCTTC.

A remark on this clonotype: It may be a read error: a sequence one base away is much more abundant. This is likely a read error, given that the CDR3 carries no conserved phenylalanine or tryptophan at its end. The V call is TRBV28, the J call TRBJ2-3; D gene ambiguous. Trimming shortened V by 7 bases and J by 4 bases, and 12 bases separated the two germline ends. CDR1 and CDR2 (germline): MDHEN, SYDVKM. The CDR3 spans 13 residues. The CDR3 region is CASMTLPSDTQYS. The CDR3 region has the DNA TGTGCCAGCATGACCCTTCCTTCAGATACGCAGTATTCT.

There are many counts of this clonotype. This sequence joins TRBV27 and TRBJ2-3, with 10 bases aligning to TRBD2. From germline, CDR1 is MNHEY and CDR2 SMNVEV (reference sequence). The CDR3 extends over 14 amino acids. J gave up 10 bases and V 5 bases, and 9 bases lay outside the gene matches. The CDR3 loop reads CASSPVPGLAAQYF. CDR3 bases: TGTGCCAGCAGTCCAGTACCTGGACTAGCGGCGCAGTATTTT.

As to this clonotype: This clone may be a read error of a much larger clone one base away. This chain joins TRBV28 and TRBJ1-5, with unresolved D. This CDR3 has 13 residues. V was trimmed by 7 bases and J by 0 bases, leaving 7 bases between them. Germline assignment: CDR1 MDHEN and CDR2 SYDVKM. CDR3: CASIEGSNQPQHF. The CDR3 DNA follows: TGTGCCAGCATCGAGGGTAGCAATCAGCCCCAGCATTTT.

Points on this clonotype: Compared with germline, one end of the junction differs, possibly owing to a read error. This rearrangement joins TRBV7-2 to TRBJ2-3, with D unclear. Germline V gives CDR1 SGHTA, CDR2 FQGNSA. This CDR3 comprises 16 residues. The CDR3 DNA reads TGCGCCAGCAGCTTATCAATAGGCGCGGCTGAAGATACGCAGTGTTTT. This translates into CASSLSIGAAEDTQCF.

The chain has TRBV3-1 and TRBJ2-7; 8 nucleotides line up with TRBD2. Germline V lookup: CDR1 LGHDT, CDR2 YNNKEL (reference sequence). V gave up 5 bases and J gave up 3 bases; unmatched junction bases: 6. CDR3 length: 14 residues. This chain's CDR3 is CASSKSGSVYEQYF. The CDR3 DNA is TGTGCCAGCAGCAAGAGCGGGAGTGTCTACGAGCAGTACTTC.

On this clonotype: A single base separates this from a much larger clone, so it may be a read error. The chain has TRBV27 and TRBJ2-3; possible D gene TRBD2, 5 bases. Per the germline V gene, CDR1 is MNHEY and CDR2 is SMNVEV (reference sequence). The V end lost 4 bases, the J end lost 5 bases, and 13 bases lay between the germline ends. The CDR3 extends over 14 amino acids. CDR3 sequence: CASSSLRAQDTQYF. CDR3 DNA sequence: TGTGCCAGCAGTTCTCTGAGGGCGCAAGATACGCAGTATTTT.

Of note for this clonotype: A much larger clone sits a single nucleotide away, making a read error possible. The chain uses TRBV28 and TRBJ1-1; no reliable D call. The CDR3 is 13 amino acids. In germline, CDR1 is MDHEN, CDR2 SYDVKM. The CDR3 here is CTTTSPRHTEAFF. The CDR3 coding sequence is TGTACCACTACATCCCCGCGCCACACTGAAGCTTTCTTT.

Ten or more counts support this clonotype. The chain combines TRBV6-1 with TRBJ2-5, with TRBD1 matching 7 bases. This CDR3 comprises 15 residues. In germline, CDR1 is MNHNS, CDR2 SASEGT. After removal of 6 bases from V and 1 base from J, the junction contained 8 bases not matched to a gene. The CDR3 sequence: CASSRDRVTQETQYF. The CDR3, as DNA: TGTGCCAGCAGCAGAGACAGGGTTACCCAAGAGACCCAGTACTTC.

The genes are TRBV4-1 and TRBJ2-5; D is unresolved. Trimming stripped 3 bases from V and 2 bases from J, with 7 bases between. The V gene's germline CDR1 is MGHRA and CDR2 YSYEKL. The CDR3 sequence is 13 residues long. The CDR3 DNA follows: TGCGCCAGCAGCCAGGGCCAGCAAGAGACCCAGTACTTC. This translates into CASSQGQQETQYF.

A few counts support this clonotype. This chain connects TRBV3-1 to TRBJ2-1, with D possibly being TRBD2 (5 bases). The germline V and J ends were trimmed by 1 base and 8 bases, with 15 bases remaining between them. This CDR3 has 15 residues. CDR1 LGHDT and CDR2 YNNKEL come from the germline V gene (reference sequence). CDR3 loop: CASSQAYREGYEQFF. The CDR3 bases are TGTGCCAGCAGCCAAGCTTACCGGGAAGGGTATGAGCAGTTCTTC.

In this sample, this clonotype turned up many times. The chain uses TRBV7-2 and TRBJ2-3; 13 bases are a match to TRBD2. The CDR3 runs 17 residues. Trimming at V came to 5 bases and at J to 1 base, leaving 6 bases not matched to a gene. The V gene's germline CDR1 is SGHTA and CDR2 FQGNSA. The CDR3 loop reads CASSPRLAGGGTDTQYF. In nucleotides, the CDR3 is TGTGCCAGCAGCCCGAGACTAGCGGGAGGCGGCACAGATACGCAGTATTTT.

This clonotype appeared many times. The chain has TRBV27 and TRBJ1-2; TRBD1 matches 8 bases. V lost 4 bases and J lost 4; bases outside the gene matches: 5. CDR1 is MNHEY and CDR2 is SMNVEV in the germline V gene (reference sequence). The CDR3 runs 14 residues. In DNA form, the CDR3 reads TGTGCCAGCAGTTCCGGACAGGGCTTCTATGGCTACACCTTC. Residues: CASSSGQGFYGYTF.